This T cell receptor beta chain was found in a study of T cells after yellow fever vaccination. Study-level background: Each of the EM, EMRA, CM and Tscm memory subsets was sorted based on CD3, CD45RA, CCR7 and CD95. Findings and caveats of the study: Post-booster reappearance was seen for most primary-vaccination clones (around 96% CD4, around 89% CD8).

Trimming cost V 5 bases and J 3 bases; bases outside gene matches: 4. The CDR3 sequence is 13 residues long. The germline CDR1 and CDR2 sequences are SGHVS and FQNEAQ. A universal primer site and UMIs were added as TCR cDNA was made by 5'RACE template switching. TCRdb reanalysed the 5' RACE reads using MiXCR and keeps one entry per CDR3 protein. Here the sample spans around 60,000 distinct CDR3 sequences, 5.5% to 6% being singletons. This clonotype was seen repeatedly, ten times or more. V is TRBV7-8 and J is TRBJ2-7; 7 bases line up with TRBD1. This material consisted of PBMCs, either bulk or a sorted T-cell subset (CD4+, CD8+, memory, or dextramer-sorted; not recorded which), taken on the day of the yellow fever booster vaccination. This clonotype originated in a man aged 18-30 years who received the YFV17D yellow fever vaccine. DNA of the CDR3: TGTGCCAGCAGCGCAAGGACAGGCTACGAGCAGTACGTC. It is translated as CASSARTGYEQYV.